This T cell receptor beta chain was captured in a study of T cells in Graves' hyperthyroidism and ophthalmopathy. Germline values: CDR1 MDHEN, CDR2 SYDVKM. Trimming removed 3 bases at V and 1 base at J, with 10 bases between. This CDR3 comprises 14 residues. This clonotype has ten or more counts. As yet, its antigen is unknown. General study results and limits: Most thyroid clonotypes that were expanded above 0.001 also turned up in blood.

This sample holds PBMCs from around 9.9 ml fresh peripheral blood. RNA transcripts yielded amplified TCR beta CDR3 regions. TCR CDR3 underwent first-round RT-PCR with the HTBI primer set. Each CDR3 protein is one row after TCRdb ran MiXCR on the multiplex PCR reads. In the table there are 380,000 or so distinct CDR3 sequences, about 14% of which are singletons. The sequenced sample was blood. V usage is TRBV28 and J usage is TRBJ2-7, with D tentatively TRBD1 (6 bases). The clonotype comes from a woman between 25 and 40 years old with Graves' hyperthyroidism. CDR3 coding DNA: TGTGCCAGCAGTTTGGGTGGACAGTCCTACGAGCAGTACTTC. This sequence encodes CASSLGGQSYEQYF.